These T cell receptor beta chains were read from a single sample in a study of follicular helper T cells after annual influenza vaccination. Some clones are missing from TCRdb's copy, which holds only in-frame ones; the method was immunoSEQ multiplex PCR. Of about 5,800 clones in the sample, approximately 85% were seen once. The material was CXCR5+ CD38- circulating T follicular helper cells from blood, obtained on the day of influenza vaccination. Receptor source: an adult who received the influenza vaccine. Each CDR3 is given without its conserved first and last residue. D genes are given only for firm matches. Size values are once, few and many counts, or a class for expanded clones, and some rows have none.

>TRBV5-8|NA|NA
ASSLVVWEALQETQY
>TRBV7-2|NA|NA
ASSSSGRVFNEKLF
>TRBV5-4|NA|NA
ASSATGREQF
>TRBV5-1|NA|NA
ASSLGSNRIPGELF
>TRBV6-6|NA|NA
ASTSTSGYGYT
>TRBV6-6|NA|NA
ASRSQQDNTEAF
>TRBV18|once|TRBD1
ASSPDGQGFNEQF
>TRBV10-3|NA|NA
AISEDYGYT
>TRBV11-3|NA|NA
ASSRGPNNEQF
>TRBV28|NA|NA
ASRGLLREQY
>TRBV7-2|NA|NA
ASRPDASDSHLEQY
>TRBV7-6|NA|NA
ASNQRGGELF
>TRBV19|NA|TRBD1
ASSTGANTGELF
>TRBV30|NA|NA
AWSPYYDGDYGYT
>TRBV7-2|NA|NA
ASSLVRYRDEQY
>TRBV29-1|once|NA
SVAREIYNEQF
>TRBV2|NA|NA
ASSATTGVYGYT
>TRBV29-1|NA|TRBD2
SASRGGRDTGELF
>TRBV7-3|NA|NA
ASSPNGRYNEQF
>TRBV23-1|once|NA
ASSQSQIRYSEQF
>TRBV11-2|NA|NA
ASSPAGYYGYT
>TRBV2|few|TRBD1
ASSGQGGQPQH
>TRBV6-4|NA|NA
ASYSAPVSYNEQF
>TRBV28|once|NA
ASRFNEKLF
>TRBV7-2|few|NA
ASSLSEDGYT
>TRBV28|NA|TRBD1
ASSRIQGASEKLF
>TRBV5-5|once|NA
ASGGQPNPIYEQY
>TRBV19|once|NA
ASSPLDAYSGNTIY
>TRBV27|NA|TRBD1
ASSRPGQGFGGYT
>TRBV5-1|NA|TRBD2
ASSLVPGGFTDTQY
>TRBV7-9|NA|TRBD1
ASSKGRDRGRRSSYEQY
>TRBV7-2|NA|TRBD2
ASSLQITSGRVNEQF
>TRBV7-9|NA|NA
ASSPSEEQY
>TRBV11-2|NA|NA
ASSYAPEGGQY
>TRBV7-2|NA|NA
ASSLVSGDGYT
>TRBV2|NA|TRBD1
ASRTGGTGNTIY
>TRBV11-3|NA|NA
ASSLVAGSYNEQF
>TRBV9|NA|NA
ASSPPSLTRSYEQY
>TRBV4-3|once|NA
ASSYDDSGANVLT
>TRBV5-1|NA|TRBD1
ASRMGGQGHEQY
>TRBV28|once|TRBD2
ASKAGGSQETQY
>TRBV18|NA|NA
ASSPSVLMNTEAF
>TRBV13|NA|NA
ASSLGRRELF
>TRBV29-1|NA|NA
SVGSGHEQY
>TRBV7-9|NA|NA
ASSPLVNSGNTIY
>TRBV4-2|NA|TRBD1
ASSQGGQGSGYT
>TRBV9|NA|NA
ASSVDGFEGYT
>TRBV6-5|NA|NA
ASSWGRGNTEAF
>TRBV29-1|NA|TRBD2
SVEGTGGKTQY
>TRBV28|NA|NA
ASSRTGLSREKLF
>TRBV21-1|NA|NA
ASAGPEAF